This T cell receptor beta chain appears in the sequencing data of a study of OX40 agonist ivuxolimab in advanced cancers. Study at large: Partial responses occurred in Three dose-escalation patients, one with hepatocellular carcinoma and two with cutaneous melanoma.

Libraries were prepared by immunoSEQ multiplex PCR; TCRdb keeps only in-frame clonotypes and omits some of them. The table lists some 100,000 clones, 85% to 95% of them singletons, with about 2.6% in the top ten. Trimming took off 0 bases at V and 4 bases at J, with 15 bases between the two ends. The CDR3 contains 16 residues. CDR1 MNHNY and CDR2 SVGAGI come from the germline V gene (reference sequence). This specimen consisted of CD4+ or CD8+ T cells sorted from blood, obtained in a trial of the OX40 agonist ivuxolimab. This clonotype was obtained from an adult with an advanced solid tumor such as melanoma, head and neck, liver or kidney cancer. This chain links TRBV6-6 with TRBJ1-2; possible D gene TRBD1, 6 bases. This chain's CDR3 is CASSYSHTNRVYGYTF. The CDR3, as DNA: TGTGCCAGCAGTTACTCCCATACGAACAGGGTCTATGGCTACACCTTC.